This TCR beta chain originates from a study of blood T cell repertoires in COVID-19. Study-wide context: The cDNA or gDNA used as material had been derived from T cells, B-cell-depleted T cells, or PBMCs.

Original methodology: By means of reference gene primer amplification, nucleated cell counts were estimated. The method was immunoSEQ multiplex PCR; TCRdb's version includes in-frame clones alone and lacks a portion of them. V, J and clone size are taken as reported in that table, and D and trimming were inferred from the DNA itself. The data show 200,000 or so clones, with about 88% seen just once and under 2.5% held by the top ten. The germline CDR1 and CDR2 sequences are SQVTM and ANQGSEA. Trimming at V came to 7 bases and at J to 2 bases, leaving 4 bases not matched to a gene. This CDR3 contains 13 residues.

The chain carries TRBV29-1 and TRBJ1-2, with 10 bases fitting TRBD1. This receptor was identified in a man aged 65 to 85 with active or convalescent COVID-19. The source material was peripheral blood. CDR3 bases: TGCAGCGCCTGGGGACAGGGGAACTATGGCTACACCTTC. Translating gives CSAWGQGNYGYTF.